This is a list of T cell receptor beta chains from one sample in a study of cytomegalovirus exposure and HLA in healthy donors. Here immunoSEQ multiplex PCR was the method, and the copy in TCRdb shows in-frame clones only, minus some. The sample includes about 120,000 clones. Source material: PBMCs. All receptors come from a man aged 25-40 years in good health and CMV-seronegative. Both conserved end residues are part of each CDR3.

cdr3_aa v_call
CASSLGVGANGYTF TRBV7-9
CASALPGGYEQYF TRBV9
CASSSGQGQVPLHF TRBV5-4
CASSGQGASTEAFF TRBV18
CASSVGTGIGTGELFF TRBV2
CASSSTSSSYEQYF TRBV5-1
CASSLDRAGGNTIYF TRBV5-4
CASNLFKAGGMSSYNSPLHF TRBV21-1
CASSYSTGGPYEQYF TRBV6-5
CAISERITGANTEAFF TRBV10-3